Following are 14 T cell receptor beta chains from one sample sequenced in a study of cytomegalovirus exposure and HLA in healthy donors. TCRdb keeps only in-frame clones here, not all; method: immunoSEQ multiplex PCR. The repertoire consists of more than 250,000 clones, with roughly 89% occurring once and the leading ten covering around 0.84%. Sequencing was done on a sample of PBMCs. The source of these receptors is a woman between 18 and 29 years old in good health and CMV-seronegative.

V gene TRBV6-5 combines with J gene TRBJ2-7, with D perhaps matching TRBD1 (5 bases). Germline V gives CDR1 MNHEY, CDR2 SVGAGI. Deletions cut 6 bases from V and 0 bases from J, with 15 bases between. The CDR3 runs to 15 residues. The CDR3 loop is CASSFNGASSYEQYF. The CDR3 nucleotides read TGTGCCAGCAGCTTCAATGGGGCTAGCTCCTACGAGCAGTACTTC.

The CDR3 here is CASSSGQGSYSYEQYF. DNA for the CDR3: TGTGCCAGCAGTTCCGGACAGGGCTCATACTCCTACGAGCAGTACTTC. The chain links TRBV27 to TRBJ2-7; 8 bases are a match to TRBD1. CDR1 and CDR2 from the germline V gene are MNHEY and SMNVEV (reference sequence). The CDR3 runs to 16 residues. J gave up 0 bases and V 4 bases, and 8 bases lay outside the gene matches.

This chain links TRBV5-1 with TRBJ2-1, with 9 positions matching TRBD2. J gave up 6 bases and V 5 bases, and 12 bases lay outside the gene matches. CDR3 length equals 16 residues. Germline V CDR1 and CDR2: SGHRS, YFSETQ. CDR3 nucleotides: TGCGCCAGCAGACAACATGAGGGACTAGCCTTCAATGAGCAGTTCTTC. Its protein product is CASRQHEGLAFNEQFF.

The chain uses TRBV6-1 and TRBJ2-3; TRBD1 agrees at 10 bases. Germline V gene lookup returns CDR1 MNHNS and CDR2 SASEGT. The CDR3 is made up of 18 amino acids. J gave up 1 base and V 2 bases, and 9 bases lay outside the gene matches. The CDR3 nucleotides are TGTGCCAGCAGTGAAAGGGGTAGGGGGACAGGGGGCACAGATACGCAGTATTTT. Translated, it gives CASSERGRGTGGTDTQYF.

The gene calls are TRBV10-3 and TRBJ2-1; 7 bases line up with TRBD1. V trimming: 2 bases; J trimming: 5 bases; junction bases outside the gene matches: 15. This CDR3 has 18 residues. From germline, CDR1 is ENHRY and CDR2 SYGVKD. This chain's CDR3 is CAISEPRTGVRLDNEQFF. For the CDR3, the DNA is TGTGCCATCAGTGAGCCGAGAACAGGGGTGAGACTTGACAATGAGCAGTTCTTC.

The chain combines TRBV7-9 with TRBJ1-2; 8 nucleotides line up with TRBD1. V shed 4 bases and J 4 bases; nucleotides not matched to a gene: 5. The germline V gene has CDR1 SEHNR and CDR2 FQNEAQ (reference sequence). This CDR3 is built from 14 residues. In nucleotides, the CDR3 is TGTGCCAGCAGCTCAGGGGGCAAGGGCTATGGCTACACCTTC. The encoded protein is CASSSGGKGYGYTF.

This chain connects TRBV27 to TRBJ1-5, with D possibly matching TRBD1 (5 bases). The CDR3 spans 15 residues. Per germline, CDR1 MNHEY and CDR2 SMNVEV (reference sequence). The V end lost 6 bases, the J end lost 3 bases, and 15 bases lay between the germline ends. The CDR3: CASSSLRVNNQPQHF. The CDR3 DNA sequence: TGTGCCAGCAGCTCCCTCAGGGTAAACAATCAGCCCCAGCATTTT.

This rearrangement joins TRBV29-1 to TRBJ2-1, with 8 bases that match TRBD2. After removal of 3 bases from V and 6 bases from J, the junction contained 10 bases not matched to a gene. The germline V gene has CDR1 SQVTM and CDR2 ANQGSEA. The CDR3 has 15 residues. The CDR3 loop is CSVEIVSGSPNEQFF. For the CDR3, the DNA is TGCAGCGTTGAGATAGTGAGCGGGAGCCCCAATGAGCAGTTCTTC.

The chain couples TRBV7-3 to TRBJ1-4, with D hard to call. Trimming left V 0 bases short and J 6 bases short, with 14 bases between. This CDR3 is built from 16 residues. Germline values: CDR1 SGHTA, CDR2 FQGTGA. The CDR3 bases are TGTGCCAGCAGCTTAACGTTCGGCCGGGTTGATGAAAAACTGTTTTTT. Translation gives CASSLTFGRVDEKLFF.

Concerning this clone itself: Compared with germline, one end of the junction differs, possibly owing to a read error. The J gene is TRBJ2-5, the V gene TRBV10-3; 8 bases line up with TRBD1. The CDR3 has 16 amino acids. Per germline, CDR1 ENHRY and CDR2 SYGVKD. Here the CDR3 DNA reads TGTGCCATCAGTGTATCCGGGACAGGACTTGGAGAGGCCCAGTACTTC. This codes for CAISVSGTGLGEAQYF.

The chain joins TRBV7-2 to TRBJ1-2, with 12 bases lining up with TRBD1. Germline values: CDR1 SGHTA, CDR2 FQGNSA. The V segment lost 4 bases and the J segment 8 bases; nucleotides outside the gene matches: 8. This CDR3 region has 15 residues. CDR3 protein: CASSSRGQGARGYTF. The CDR3 DNA is TGTGCCAGCAGCTCACGGGGACAGGGGGCGCGGGGCTACACCTTC.

The V gene is TRBV14, the J gene TRBJ2-1; 9 bases align to TRBD2. CDR3 length equals 16 residues. From germline, CDR1 is SGHDN and CDR2 FVKESK. V shed 3 bases and J 2 bases; nucleotides not matched to a gene: 5. CDR3 sequence (DNA): TGTGCCAGCAGCCACCATAGCGGGAGCACCTACAATGAGCAGTTCTTC. It codes for CASSHHSGSTYNEQFF.

This clone has more than one count but fewer than ten. The rearrangement links TRBV2 to TRBJ1-5; TRBD1 aligns across 8 bases. The V and J ends lost 5 bases and 3 bases, in that order; junction bases with no gene match: 6. Looked up from germline, CDR1 is SNHLY and CDR2 is FYNNEI. The CDR3 is 15 amino acids. CDR3 amino acids: CASSWTQGDNQPQHF. The CDR3 region has the DNA TGTGCCAGCAGTTGGACACAGGGGGACAATCAGCCCCAGCATTTT.

CDR3 in DNA: TGTGCCAGCAGCCAGGGTGGGCTCTTCTACGAGCAGTACTTC. Protein: CASSQGGLFYEQYF. This chain links TRBV5-4 with TRBJ2-7, with a possible D match to TRBD1 (5 bases). V lost 4 bases and J 3 bases, leaving 14 bases between the germline ends. Per the germline V gene, CDR1 is SGHNT and CDR2 is YYREEE (reference sequence). The CDR3 is 14 residues long.